This paragraph covers one TCR beta chain sequence. What it recognizes is unknown. TCRdb itself ran the RACE reads through MiXCR, one entry per CDR3 protein. Seen here are some 110,000 distinct CDR3 sequences, under 35% observed once, and the top ten hold about 2.7%. Time point indicated: patch test 3, about 24 weeks after DPC sensitization. The treatment denotes: therapeutic diphenylcyclopropenone sensitization with weekly scalp DPC. The sample originates from a study of human T cells and chemical hapten exposure. Study summary: DPC at 2% was the sensitizing agent, placed on roughly 2 cm by roughly 2 cm of upper inner arm skin. Small discrepancies in pooled library volume mainly accounted for the varying TCR yields per sample.

General study findings and limits: Among TCRs, those above 1 in 1000 frequency were unaffected by DPC sensitization.

The source material was whole blood, sampled in connection with sensitization to the hapten diphenylcyclopropenone (DPC). This TCR derives from a middle-aged man with alopecia areata. Some clones in this sample may be carry-over from other donors' samples.

This chain's CDR3 is CSARDQRRANYGYTF. Here the CDR3 DNA reads TGCAGTGCTAGAGACCAGAGGAGGGCGAACTATGGCTACACCTTC. This chain uses TRBV20-1 with TRBJ1-2; D is undetermined. V lost 0 bases and J 2 bases, leaving 13 bases between the germline ends. Germline CDR1 and CDR2: DFQATT and SNEGSKA (reference sequence). This CDR3 spans 15 amino acids.